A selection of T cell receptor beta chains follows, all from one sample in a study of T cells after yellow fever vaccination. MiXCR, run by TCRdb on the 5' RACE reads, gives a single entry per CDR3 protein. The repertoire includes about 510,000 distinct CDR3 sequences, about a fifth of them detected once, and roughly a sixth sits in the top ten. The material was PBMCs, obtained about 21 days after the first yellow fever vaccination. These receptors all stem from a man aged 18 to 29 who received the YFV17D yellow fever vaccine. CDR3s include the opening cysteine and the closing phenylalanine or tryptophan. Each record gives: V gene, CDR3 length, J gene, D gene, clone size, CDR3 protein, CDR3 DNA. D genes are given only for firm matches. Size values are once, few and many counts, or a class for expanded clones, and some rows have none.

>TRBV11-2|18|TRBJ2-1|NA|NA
CASSLGGPGQRKWNEQFF
TGTGCCAGCAGCCTTGGGGGGCCGGGACAGAGAAAGTGGAATGAGCAGTTCTTC
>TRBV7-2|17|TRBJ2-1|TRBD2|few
CASSLMSALAGGGEQFF
TGTGCCAGCAGCTTAATGTCGGCCTTAGCGGGGGGGGGTGAGCAGTTCTTC
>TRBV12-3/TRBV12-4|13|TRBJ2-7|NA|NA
CASRWAYTYEQYF
TGTGCCAGCCGCTGGGCGTATACCTACGAGCAGTACTTC
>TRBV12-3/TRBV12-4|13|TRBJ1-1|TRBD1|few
CASSVTGLTEAFF
TGTGCCAGCAGTGTGACAGGGTTGACTGAAGCTTTCTTT
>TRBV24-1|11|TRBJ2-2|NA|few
CATSEGGELFF
TGTGCCACCAGTGAAGGCGGGGAGCTGTTTTTT
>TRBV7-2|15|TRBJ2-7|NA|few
CASSLEVTGPYEQYF
TGTGCCAGCAGCTTAGAGGTTACAGGCCCCTACGAGCAGTACTTC
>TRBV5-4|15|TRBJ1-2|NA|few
CASSLSAGDNYGYTF
TGTGCCAGCAGCTTGTCCGCGGGAGATAACTATGGCTACACCTTC
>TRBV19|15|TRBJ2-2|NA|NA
CASTKSRGNTGELFF
TGTGCCAGCACAAAAAGCAGGGGAAACACCGGGGAGCTGTTTTTT
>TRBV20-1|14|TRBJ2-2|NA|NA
CSARDDRWTGELFF
TGCAGTGCTAGAGATGACAGGTGGACCGGGGAGCTGTTTTTT
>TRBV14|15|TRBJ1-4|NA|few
CASSQEWASNEKLFF
TGTGCCAGCAGCCAAGAATGGGCTTCTAATGAAAAACTGTTTTTT
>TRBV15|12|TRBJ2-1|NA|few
CATRWRRDEQFF
TGTGCCACCAGGTGGAGGAGAGATGAGCAGTTCTTC
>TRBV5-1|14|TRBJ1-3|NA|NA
CASRASGYGNTIYF
TGCGCCAGCAGGGCCTCAGGGTACGGAAACACCATATATTTT
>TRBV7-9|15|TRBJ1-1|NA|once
CASSLGLGLDTEAFF
TGTGCCAGCAGCTTAGGCCTGGGGCTGGACACTGAAGCTTTCTTT
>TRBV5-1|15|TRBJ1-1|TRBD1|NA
CASSLQGGAYTEAFF
TGCGCCAGCAGCCTCCAAGGGGGCGCTTACACTGAAGCTTTCTTT
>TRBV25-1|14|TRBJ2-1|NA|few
CASSEYNRYNEQFF
TGTGCCAGCAGTGAATATAACCGGTACAATGAGCAGTTCTTC
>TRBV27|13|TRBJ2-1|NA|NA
CASSTLSFNEQFF
TGTGCCAGCAGCACTTTGAGTTTCAATGAGCAGTTCTTC
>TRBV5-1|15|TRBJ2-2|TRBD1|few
CASSDRQGVSGELFF
TGCGCCAGCAGCGACAGACAGGGTGTGTCCGGGGAGCTGTTTTTT
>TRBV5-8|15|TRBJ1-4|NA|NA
CASSPRAVTNEKLFF
TGTGCCAGCAGCCCTAGGGCCGTAACTAATGAAAAACTGTTTTTT